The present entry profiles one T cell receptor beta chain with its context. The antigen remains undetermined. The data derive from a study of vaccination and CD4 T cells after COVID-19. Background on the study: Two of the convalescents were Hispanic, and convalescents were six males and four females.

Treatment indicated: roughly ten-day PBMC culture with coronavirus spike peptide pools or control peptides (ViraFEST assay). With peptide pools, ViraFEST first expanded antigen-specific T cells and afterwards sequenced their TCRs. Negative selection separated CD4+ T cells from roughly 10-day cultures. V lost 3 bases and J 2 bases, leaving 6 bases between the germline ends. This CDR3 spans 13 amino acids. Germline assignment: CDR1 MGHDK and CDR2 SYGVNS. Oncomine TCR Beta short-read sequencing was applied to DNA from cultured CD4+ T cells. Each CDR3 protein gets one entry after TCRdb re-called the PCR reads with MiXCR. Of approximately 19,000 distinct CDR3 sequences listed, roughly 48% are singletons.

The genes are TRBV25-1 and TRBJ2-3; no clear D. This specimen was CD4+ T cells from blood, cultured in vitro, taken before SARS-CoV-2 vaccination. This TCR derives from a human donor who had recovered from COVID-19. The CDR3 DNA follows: TGTGCCAGCAGTGATGATATCACAGATACGCAGTATTTT. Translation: CASSDDITDTQYF.